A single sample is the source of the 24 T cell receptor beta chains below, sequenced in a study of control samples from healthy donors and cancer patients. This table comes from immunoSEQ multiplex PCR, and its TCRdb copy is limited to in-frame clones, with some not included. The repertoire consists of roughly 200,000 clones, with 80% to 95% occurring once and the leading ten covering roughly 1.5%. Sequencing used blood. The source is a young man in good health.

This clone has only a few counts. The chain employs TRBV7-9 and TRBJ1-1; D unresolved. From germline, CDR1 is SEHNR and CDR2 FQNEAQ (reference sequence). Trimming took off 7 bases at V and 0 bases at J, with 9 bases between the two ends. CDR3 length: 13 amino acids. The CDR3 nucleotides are TGTGCCAGCATAAGAGGCATGAACACTGAAGCTTTCTTT. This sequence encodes CASIRGMNTEAFF.

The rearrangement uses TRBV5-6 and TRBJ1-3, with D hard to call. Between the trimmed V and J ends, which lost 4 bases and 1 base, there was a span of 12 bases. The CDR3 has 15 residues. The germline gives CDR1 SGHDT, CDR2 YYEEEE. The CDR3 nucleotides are TGTGCCAGCAGCGCATACAAAGGATCTGGAAACACCATATATTTT. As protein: CASSAYKGSGNTIYF.

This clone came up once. The CDR3 sequence is CASSLGEYNEQFF. CDR3 nucleotide sequence: TGTGCCAGCAGCTTAGGGGAGTACAATGAGCAGTTCTTC. The chain is built from TRBV7-6 and TRBJ2-1; D is possibly TRBD2 (5 bases). Germline-derived CDR1 and CDR2 are SGHVS and FNYEAQ. The CDR3 contains 13 residues. With 1 base removed from V and 4 bases from J, the gap between germline ends came to 5 bases.

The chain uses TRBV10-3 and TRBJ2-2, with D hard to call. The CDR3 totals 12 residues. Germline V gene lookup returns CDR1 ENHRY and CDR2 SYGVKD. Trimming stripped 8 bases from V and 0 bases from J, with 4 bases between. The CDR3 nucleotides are TGTGCCATCCTGACGAACACCGGGGAGCTGTTTTTT. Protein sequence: CAILTNTGELFF.

This CDR3 is CASSPDSHIQYF. The CDR3 bases are TGTGCCAGCAGCCCTGACAGTCACATTCAGTACTTC. The gene calls are TRBV5-8 and TRBJ2-4; TRBD1 is a possible D gene (5 bases). This CDR3 is 12 amino acids long. With 4 bases removed from V and 8 bases from J, the gap between germline ends came to 10 bases. The V gene's germline CDR1 is SGHTS and CDR2 YDEGEE.

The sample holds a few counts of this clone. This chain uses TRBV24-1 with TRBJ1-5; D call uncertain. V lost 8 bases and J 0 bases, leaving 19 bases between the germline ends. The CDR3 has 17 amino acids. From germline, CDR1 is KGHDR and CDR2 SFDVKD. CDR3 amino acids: CATTQATSSHSNQPQHF. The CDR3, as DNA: TGTGCCACCACCCAGGCTACCAGTTCACATAGCAATCAGCCCCAGCATTTT.

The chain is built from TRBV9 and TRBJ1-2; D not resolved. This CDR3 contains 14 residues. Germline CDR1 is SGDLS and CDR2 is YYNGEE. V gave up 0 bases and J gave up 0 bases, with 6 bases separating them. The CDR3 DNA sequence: TGTGCCAGCAGCGTAGCAACAACTAACTATGGCTACACCTTC. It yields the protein CASSVATTNYGYTF.

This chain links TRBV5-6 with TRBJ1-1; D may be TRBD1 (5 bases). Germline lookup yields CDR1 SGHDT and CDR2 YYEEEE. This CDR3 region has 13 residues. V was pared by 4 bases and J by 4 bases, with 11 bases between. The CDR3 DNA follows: TGTGCCAGCAGCGGACGGGGCCCCACTGAAGCTTTCTTT. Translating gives CASSGRGPTEAFF.

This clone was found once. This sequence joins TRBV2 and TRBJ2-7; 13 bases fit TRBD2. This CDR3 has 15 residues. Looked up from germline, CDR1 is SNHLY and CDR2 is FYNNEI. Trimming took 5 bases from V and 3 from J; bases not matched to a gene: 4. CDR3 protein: CASSRLAGGLYEQYF. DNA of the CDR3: TGTGCCAGCAGTAGACTAGCGGGGGGCCTCTACGAGCAGTACTTC.

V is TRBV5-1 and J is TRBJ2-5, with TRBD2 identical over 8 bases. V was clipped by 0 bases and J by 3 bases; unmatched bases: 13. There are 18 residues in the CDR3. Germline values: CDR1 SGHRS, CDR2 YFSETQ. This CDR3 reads CASSLEGVAGGSKETQYF. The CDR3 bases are TGCGCCAGCAGCTTGGAAGGGGTGGCGGGGGGATCGAAAGAGACCCAGTACTTC.

CDR3: CASSLVGTETNYGYTF. The CDR3 DNA is TGTGCCAGCAGCTTAGTGGGTACAGAGACTAACTATGGCTACACCTTC. The chain employs TRBV7-2 and TRBJ1-2; D is unresolved. V was shortened by 1 base and J by 0 bases, with 12 bases between the two germline ends. Germline CDR1 and CDR2: SGHTA and FQGNSA. The CDR3 is 16 residues long. Looking up the rest from reference TRBV7-2 and TRBJ1-2 gives the full variable domain: GAGVSQSPSNKVTEKGKDVELRCDPISGHTALYWYRQSLGQGLEFLIYFQGNSAPDKSGLPSDRFSAERTGGSVSTLTIQRTQQEDSAVYLCASSLVGTETNYGYTFGSGTRLTVV.

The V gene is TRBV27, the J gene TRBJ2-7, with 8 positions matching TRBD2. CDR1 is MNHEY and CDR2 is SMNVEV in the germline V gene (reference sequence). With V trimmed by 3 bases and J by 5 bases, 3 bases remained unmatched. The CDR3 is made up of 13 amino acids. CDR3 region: CASSFGGVNEQYF. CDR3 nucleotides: TGTGCCAGCAGTTTCGGGGGGGTAAACGAGCAGTACTTC.

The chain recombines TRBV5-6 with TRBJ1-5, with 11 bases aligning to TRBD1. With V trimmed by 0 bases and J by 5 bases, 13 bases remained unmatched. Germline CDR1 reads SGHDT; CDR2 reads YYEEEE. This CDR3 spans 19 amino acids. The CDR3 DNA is TGTGCCAGCAGCTTGGAGGGTCATGCGGGGACAGGGGGGTATCAGCCCCAGCATTTT. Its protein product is CASSLEGHAGTGGYQPQHF.

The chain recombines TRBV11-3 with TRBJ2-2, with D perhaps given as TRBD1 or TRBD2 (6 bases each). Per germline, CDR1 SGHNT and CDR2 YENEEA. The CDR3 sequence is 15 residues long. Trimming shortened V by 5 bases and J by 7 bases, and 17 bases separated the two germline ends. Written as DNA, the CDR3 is TGTGCCAGCAGCCGGATTAGGGGGGCGGGCGGGGAGCTGTTTTTT. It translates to CASSRIRGAGGELFF. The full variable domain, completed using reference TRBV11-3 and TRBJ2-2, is EAGVVQSPRYKIIEKKQPVAFWCNPISGHNTLYWYLQNLGQGPELLIRYENEEAVDDSQLPKDRFSAERLKGVDSTLKIQPAELGDSAVYLCASSRIRGAGGELFFGEGSRLTVL.

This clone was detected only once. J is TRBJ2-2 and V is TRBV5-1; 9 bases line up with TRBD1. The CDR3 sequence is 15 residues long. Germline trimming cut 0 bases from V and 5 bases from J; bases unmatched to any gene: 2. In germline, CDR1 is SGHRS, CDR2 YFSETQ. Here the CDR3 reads CASSLGTGVTGELFF. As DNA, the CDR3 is TGCGCCAGCAGCTTGGGGACAGGGGTGACCGGGGAGCTGTTTTTT.

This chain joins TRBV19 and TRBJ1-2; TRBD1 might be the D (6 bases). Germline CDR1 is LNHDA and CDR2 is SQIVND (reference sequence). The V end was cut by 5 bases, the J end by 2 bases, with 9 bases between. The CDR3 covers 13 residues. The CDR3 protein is CASSPQGNYGYTF. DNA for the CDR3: TGTGCCAGTAGTCCACAGGGAAACTATGGCTACACCTTC.

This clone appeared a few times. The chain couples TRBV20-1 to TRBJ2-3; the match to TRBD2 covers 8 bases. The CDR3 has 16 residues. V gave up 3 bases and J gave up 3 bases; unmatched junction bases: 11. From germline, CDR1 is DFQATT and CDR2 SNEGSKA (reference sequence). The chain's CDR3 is CSASEMEAGVTDTQYF. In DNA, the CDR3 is TGCAGTGCTAGTGAGATGGAAGCGGGGGTGACAGATACGCAGTATTTT.

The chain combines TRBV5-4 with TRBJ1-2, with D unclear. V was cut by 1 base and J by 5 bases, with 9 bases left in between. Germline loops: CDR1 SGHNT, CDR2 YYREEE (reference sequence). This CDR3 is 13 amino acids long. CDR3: CASSLIAAYGYTF. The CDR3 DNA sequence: TGTGCCAGCAGCTTGATAGCAGCATATGGCTACACCTTC.

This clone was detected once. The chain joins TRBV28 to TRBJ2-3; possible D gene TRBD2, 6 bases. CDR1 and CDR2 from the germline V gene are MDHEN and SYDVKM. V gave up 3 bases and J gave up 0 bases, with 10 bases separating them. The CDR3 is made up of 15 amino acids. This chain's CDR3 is CASSLGGESTDTQYF. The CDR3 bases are TGTGCCAGCAGTTTGGGCGGGGAAAGCACAGATACGCAGTATTTT.

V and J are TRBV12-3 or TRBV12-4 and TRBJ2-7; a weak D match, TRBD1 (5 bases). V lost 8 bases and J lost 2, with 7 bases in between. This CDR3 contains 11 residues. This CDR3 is CASGAPYEQYF. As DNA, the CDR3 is TGTGCCAGCGGGGCCCCCTACGAGCAGTACTTC.

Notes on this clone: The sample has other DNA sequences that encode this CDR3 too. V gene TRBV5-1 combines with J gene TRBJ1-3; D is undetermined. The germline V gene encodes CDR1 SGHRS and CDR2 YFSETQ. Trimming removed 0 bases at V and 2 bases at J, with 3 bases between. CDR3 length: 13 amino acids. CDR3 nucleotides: TGCGCCAGCAGCTTGGGTCCTGGAAACACCATATATTTT. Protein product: CASSLGPGNTIYF. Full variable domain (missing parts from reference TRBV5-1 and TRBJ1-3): KAGVTQTPRYLIKTRGQQVTLSCSPISGHRSVSWYQQTPGQGLQFLFEYFSETQRNKGNFPGRFSGRQFSNSRSEMNVSTLELGDSALYLCASSLGPGNTIYFGEGSWLTVV.

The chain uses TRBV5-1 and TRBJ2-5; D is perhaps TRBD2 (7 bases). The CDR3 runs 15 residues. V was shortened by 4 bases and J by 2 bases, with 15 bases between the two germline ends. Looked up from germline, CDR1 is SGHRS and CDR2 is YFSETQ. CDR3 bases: TGCGCCAGCAGCGTGGGGGGGGCCCTTCAAGAGACCCAGTACTTC. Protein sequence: CASSVGGALQETQYF.

The CDR3 region has the DNA TGTGCCAGCTCACCACCGGGGGAGGGGGTTGAAGCTTTCTTT. Protein sequence: CASSPPGEGVEAFF. V and J are TRBV18 and TRBJ1-1; D might be TRBD1 (6 bases). Trimming left V 0 bases short and J 7 bases short, with 12 bases between. Per germline, CDR1 KGHSH and CDR2 LQKENI. This CDR3 is built from 14 residues.

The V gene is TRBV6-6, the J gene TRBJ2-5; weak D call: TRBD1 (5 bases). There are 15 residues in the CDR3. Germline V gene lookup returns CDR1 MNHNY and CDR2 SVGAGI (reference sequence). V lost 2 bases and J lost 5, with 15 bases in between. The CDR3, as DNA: TGTGCCAGCAGTTACCTCCCCCAGGGTGGGGAGACCCAGTACTTC. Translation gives CASSYLPQGGETQYF.